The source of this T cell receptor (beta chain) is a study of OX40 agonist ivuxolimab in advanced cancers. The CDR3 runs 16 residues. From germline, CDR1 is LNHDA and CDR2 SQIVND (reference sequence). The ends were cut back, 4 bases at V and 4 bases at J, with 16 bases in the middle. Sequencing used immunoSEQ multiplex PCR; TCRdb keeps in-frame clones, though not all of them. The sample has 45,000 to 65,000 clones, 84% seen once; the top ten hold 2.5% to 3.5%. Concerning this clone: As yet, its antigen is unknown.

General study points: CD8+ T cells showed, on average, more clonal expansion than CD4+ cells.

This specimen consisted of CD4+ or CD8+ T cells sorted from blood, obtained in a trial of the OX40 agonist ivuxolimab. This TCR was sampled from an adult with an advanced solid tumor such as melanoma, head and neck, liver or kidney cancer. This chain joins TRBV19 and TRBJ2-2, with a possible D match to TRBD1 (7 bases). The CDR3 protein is CASSTPGGGGTGELFF. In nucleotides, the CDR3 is TGTGCCAGTAGTACCCCCGGAGGGGGCGGCACCGGGGAGCTGTTTTTT.